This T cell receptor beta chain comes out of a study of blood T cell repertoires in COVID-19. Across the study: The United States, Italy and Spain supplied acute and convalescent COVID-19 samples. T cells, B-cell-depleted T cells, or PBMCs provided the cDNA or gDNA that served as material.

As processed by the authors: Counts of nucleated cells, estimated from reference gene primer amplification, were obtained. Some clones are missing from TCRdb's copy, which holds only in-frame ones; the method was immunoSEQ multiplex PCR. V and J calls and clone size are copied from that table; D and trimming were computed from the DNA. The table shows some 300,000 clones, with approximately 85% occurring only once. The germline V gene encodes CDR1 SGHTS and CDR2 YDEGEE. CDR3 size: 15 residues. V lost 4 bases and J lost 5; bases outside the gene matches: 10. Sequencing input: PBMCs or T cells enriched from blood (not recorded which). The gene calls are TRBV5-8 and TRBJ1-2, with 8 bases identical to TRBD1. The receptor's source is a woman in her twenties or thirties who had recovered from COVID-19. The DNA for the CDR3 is TGTGCCAGCAGCCGCCTCGGGACAGGTGATTATGGCTACACCTTC. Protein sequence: CASSRLGTGDYGYTF.